The 21 T cell receptor beta chains below come from one sample, sequenced in a study of response to subunit inactivated influenza vaccine. A single record per CDR3 protein comes from TCRdb applying MiXCR to the RT-PCR reads. The repertoire holds around 520,000 distinct CDR3 sequences, with about 11% as singletons. The sample was PBMCs from blood, taken on the day of vaccination. The receptors here all came from a man aged 50 to 60 who received an inactivated influenza vaccine.

The chain joins TRBV29-1 to TRBJ2-7; D may be TRBD1 (6 bases). V lost 3 bases and J 0 bases, leaving 12 bases between the germline ends. CDR1 is SQVTM, CDR2 ANQGSEA, per germline. CDR3 size: 14 residues. CDR3 nucleotides: TGCAGCGTTGATGAGGGGGTGAGCTCCTACGAGCAGTACTTC. It specifies CSVDEGVSSYEQYF.

The rearrangement uses TRBV29-1 and TRBJ2-1; TRBD1 aligns across 9 bases. This CDR3 is built from 17 residues. Germline V lookup: CDR1 SQVTM, CDR2 ANQGSEA. V lost 0 bases and J lost 4; bases outside the gene matches: 10. CDR3 coding DNA: TGCAGCGTTGAAGATCTTCAGACAGGGGGATCTTACAATGAGCAGTTCTTC. Its protein product is CSVEDLQTGGSYNEQFF.

The J gene is TRBJ1-1, the V gene TRBV5-1, with a weak D call TRBD1 (5 bases). This CDR3 region has 15 residues. Trimming pared 0 bases from V and 4 bases from J, leaving 13 bases between. Looked up from germline, CDR1 is SGHRS and CDR2 is YFSETQ. The CDR3 coding sequence is TGCGCCAGCAGCTTGGCGGCAGGGTGGGGCACTGAAGCTTTCTTT. Translation gives CASSLAAGWGTEAFF.

V usage is TRBV7-2 and J usage is TRBJ2-1; 9 nucleotides align to TRBD2. Looked up from germline, CDR1 is SGHTA and CDR2 is FQGNSA. This CDR3 contains 15 residues. The V gene end was trimmed by 6 bases and the J gene end by 4 bases; junction bases not matched to a gene: 7. The CDR3 sequence: CASRQAGGTYNEQFF. CDR3 coding DNA: TGTGCCAGCAGACAAGCGGGAGGAACATACAATGAGCAGTTCTTC.

The chain is built from TRBV30 and TRBJ1-4; D call uncertain. From germline, CDR1 is GTSNPN and CDR2 SVGIG (reference sequence). The CDR3 sequence is 11 residues long. V dropped 0 bases and J dropped 10 bases, with 6 bases sitting between them. Written as DNA, the CDR3 is TGTGCCTGGAGTGTAGAGGGAAAACTGTTTTTT. Its protein is CAWSVEGKLFF.

This clonotype was counted between two and nine times. This rearrangement joins TRBV4-2 to TRBJ1-5; D ambiguous. Germline V gene sequence: CDR1 LGHNA, CDR2 YNFKEQ. CDR3 length: 15 residues. Trimming left V 0 bases short and J 5 bases short, with 11 bases between. The CDR3, as DNA: TGTGCCAGCAGCCAAGATCCAGGAAATGATCAGCCCCAGCATTTT. This sequence encodes CASSQDPGNDQPQHF.

This chain uses TRBV14 with TRBJ2-3, with 11 bases aligning to TRBD2. V gave up 1 base and J gave up 5 bases; unmatched junction bases: 5. CDR3 size: 16 residues. Germline V CDR1 and CDR2: SGHDN, FVKESK. The CDR3 is CASSQVLAGGVDTQYF. CDR3 coding DNA: TGTGCCAGCAGCCAAGTATTAGCGGGAGGGGTAGATACGCAGTATTTT. The whole variable domain, filled in from reference TRBV14 and TRBJ2-3, reads EAGVTQFPSHSVIEKGQTVTLRCDPISGHDNLYWYRRVMGKEIKFLLHFVKESKQDESGMPNNRFLAERTGGTYSTLKVQPAELEDSGVYFCASSQVLAGGVDTQYFGPGTRLTVL.

This clonotype was recorded at least ten times. This chain connects TRBV12-3 or TRBV12-4 to TRBJ2-5; no firm D call. The V gene lost 2 bases and the J gene lost 5 bases, with 12 bases spanning the gap. The CDR3 is 14 residues long. CDR3 region: CASSLLQLGETQYF. DNA for the CDR3: TGTGCCAGCAGTTTACTTCAGCTCGGGGAGACCCAGTACTTC.

This clonotype was seen more than once but under ten times. This sequence joins TRBV2 and TRBJ2-2; D is unclear. V lost 3 bases and J lost 6, with 11 bases in between. Germline V gives CDR1 SNHLY, CDR2 FYNNEI. There are 14 residues in the CDR3. For the CDR3, the DNA is TGTGCCAGCAGTGATTGGGCGCCCGCCGGGGAGCTGTTTTTT. This encodes CASSDWAPAGELFF.

Only a few counts were recorded for this clonotype. The rearrangement joins TRBV20-1 to TRBJ2-1; no clear D. The CDR3 spans 14 residues. Trimming left V 4 bases short and J 3 bases short, with 13 bases between. Germline CDR1 is DFQATT and CDR2 is SNEGSKA (reference sequence). The CDR3 sequence: CSAKISDFYNEQFF. CDR3 DNA: TGCAGTGCTAAAATATCAGACTTCTACAATGAGCAGTTCTTC.

This clonotype was seen once. This chain joins TRBV7-2 and TRBJ2-5; no reliable D call. The CDR3 is 12 amino acids. V lost 4 bases, J lost 5 bases, and 8 bases lay in between. Per the germline V gene, CDR1 is SGHTA and CDR2 is FQGNSA. The CDR3 sequence is CASSSVAETQYF. The DNA for the CDR3 is TGTGCCAGCAGCTCCGTTGCGGAGACCCAGTACTTC.

This clonotype occurred many times. The rearrangement uses TRBV20-1 and TRBJ1-5, with D perhaps matching TRBD1 (5 bases). This CDR3 has 14 amino acids. Germline CDR1 and CDR2: DFQATT and SNEGSKA (reference sequence). Trimming left V 6 bases short and J 0 bases short, with 12 bases between. The CDR3 loop reads CSAQRGVSNQPQHF. The CDR3 nucleotides read TGCAGTGCCCAGCGGGGGGTTAGCAATCAGCCCCAGCATTTT.

This clonotype was detected only a few times. The chain employs TRBV2 and TRBJ2-2; D remains unclear. Trimming took off 2 bases at V and 7 bases at J, with 11 bases between the two ends. The CDR3 covers 14 residues. Germline V gene lookup returns CDR1 SNHLY and CDR2 FYNNEI. This CDR3 reads CASSETRQNGELFF. The CDR3, as DNA: TGTGCCAGCAGTGAAACAAGACAAAACGGGGAGCTGTTTTTT. Drawing the rest from reference TRBV2 and TRBJ2-2, the complete variable domain is EPEVTQTPSHQVTQMGQEVILRCVPISNHLYFYWYRQILGQKVEFLVSFYNNEISEKSEIFDDQFSVERPDGSNFTLKIRSTKLEDSAMYFCASSETRQNGELFFGEGSRLTVL.

This clonotype was observed a few times. This sequence joins TRBV6-2 or TRBV6-3 and TRBJ2-5, with 7 positions matching TRBD2. This CDR3 is built from 15 residues. Germline values: CDR1 MNHEY, CDR2 SVGEGT. The ends lost 0 bases at V and 4 bases at J; junction bases unmatched: 5. This chain's CDR3 is CASSYSGRVRETQYF. The CDR3 nucleotides read TGTGCCAGCAGTTACTCGGGGAGGGTAAGAGAGACCCAGTACTTC.

The genes are TRBV27 and TRBJ2-3; perhaps D is TRBD1 or TRBD2 (5 bases each). V was pared by 3 bases and J by 2 bases, with 18 bases between. Germline CDR1 MNHEY, CDR2 SMNVEV (reference sequence). This CDR3 has 17 amino acids. The CDR3, as DNA: TGTGCCAGCAGTTTTATTTTTGGGACGGGATTCACAGATACGCAGTATTTT. It yields the protein CASSFIFGTGFTDTQYF.

This clonotype was picked up many times. The chain has TRBV7-2 and TRBJ1-3; D gene unclear. The CDR3 loop spans 14 amino acids. CDR1 is SGHTA, CDR2 FQGNSA, per germline. V lost 1 base to trimming and J lost 0 bases, with 4 bases between them. CDR3 sequence: CASSLENSGNTIYF. The CDR3 bases are TGTGCCAGCAGCTTAGAAAACTCTGGAAACACCATATATTTT.

The chain has TRBV5-5 and TRBJ1-3, with 8 bases that match TRBD1. Per the germline V gene, CDR1 is SGHKS and CDR2 is YYEKEE (reference sequence). V was clipped by 0 bases and J by 7 bases; unmatched bases: 6. The CDR3 is 15 residues long. The CDR3 coding sequence is TGTGCCAGCAGCTTGGCCCCCCAGGGGGCGAACACCATATATTTT. Its translation is CASSLAPQGANTIYF. The whole variable domain, filled in from reference TRBV5-5 and TRBJ1-3, reads DAGVTQSPTHLIKTRGQQVTLRCSPISGHKSVSWYQQVLGQGPQFIFQYYEKEERGRGNFPDRFSARQFPNYSSELNVNALLLGDSALYLCASSLAPQGANTIYFGEGSWLTVV.

The chain carries TRBV6-2 or TRBV6-3 and TRBJ2-1; 7 bases match TRBD2. The CDR3 sequence is 16 residues long. The trim removed 5 bases at V and 8 bases at J, leaving 15 bases unmatched. Germline loops: CDR1 MNHEY, CDR2 SVGEGT. CDR3 bases: TGTGCCAGCAGTGCCGGAGCGGGGAGTCTTGTAGATGAGCAGTTCTTC. It specifies CASSAGAGSLVDEQFF.

Ten or more counts support this clonotype. This chain uses TRBV12-3 or TRBV12-4 with TRBJ1-5; D unresolved. The CDR3 has 15 residues. V gave up 4 bases and J gave up 2 bases, with 12 bases separating them. The CDR3 region is CASSSSGVRNQPQHF. The CDR3 nucleotides read TGTGCCAGCAGTTCGTCCGGGGTACGCAATCAGCCCCAGCATTTT.

This clonotype was detected only a few times. This chain connects TRBV24-1 to TRBJ2-5; 10 nucleotides align to TRBD1. Trimming cost V 1 base and J 1 base; bases outside gene matches: 2. Germline lookup yields CDR1 KGHDR and CDR2 SFDVKD. CDR3 length: 16 amino acids. CDR3 protein: CATSDLRQGAQETQYF. The CDR3 DNA sequence: TGTGCCACCAGTGATTTAAGACAGGGGGCCCAAGAGACCCAGTACTTC.

The rearrangement uses TRBV10-3 and TRBJ2-1, with TRBD1 matching over 8 bases. The CDR3 spans 13 residues. CDR1 is ENHRY, CDR2 SYGVKD, per germline. Trimming took 4 bases from V and 14 from J; bases not matched to a gene: 10. The DNA of the CDR3 is TGTGCCATCAGTGCGGACAGGGCTGAAAGGGAGTTCTTC. This translates into CAISADRAEREFF.